The 30 T cell receptor beta chains below all came from one sample that was sequenced in a study of beta chain features in type 1 diabetes. Every bit of the isolated RNA underwent reverse transcription, so sequencing read expressed TCRB transcripts. Clones were read by immunoSEQ multiplex PCR, and TCRdb kept only the in-frame ones, dropping some. The table records 200,000 to 250,000 clones, approximately 10% of them present only once. Sequenced sample: central memory CD4+ T cells from blood. The source is a man between 18 and 35 years old in good health.

This clone came up many times. The chain joins TRBV4-3 to TRBJ1-2, with D possibly matching TRBD1 (5 bases). This CDR3 region has 14 residues. Germline lookup yields CDR1 LGHNA and CDR2 YSLEER. Trimming took 4 bases from V and 6 from J, leaving 15 bases between them. This CDR3 reads CASSLQGGEDGYTF. CDR3 sequence (DNA): TGCGCCAGCAGCCTGCAGGGAGGGGAGGATGGCTACACCTTC.

This clone was counted ten times or more. The chain employs TRBV4-3 and TRBJ2-1; 9 nucleotides match TRBD2. Germline CDR1 and CDR2: LGHNA and YSLEER. This CDR3 has 15 amino acids. V was clipped by 0 bases and J by 4 bases; unmatched bases: 1. This chain's CDR3 is CASSQELAGYNEQFF. As DNA, the CDR3 is TGCGCCAGCAGCCAAGAACTAGCGGGTTACAATGAGCAGTTCTTC.

This clone was picked up a small number of times. The chain employs TRBV2 and TRBJ2-2; D call uncertain. V was pared by 6 bases and J by 7 bases, with 9 bases between. This CDR3 is built from 12 residues. Germline loops: CDR1 SNHLY, CDR2 FYNNEI. CDR3 protein: CASSLHFGELFF. The CDR3 nucleotides are TGTGCCAGCAGCCTGCATTTCGGGGAGCTGTTTTTT.

Points on this clone: This same CDR3 is encoded by further DNA sequences in the sample. The chain links TRBV9 to TRBJ1-5; D ambiguous. Deletions cut 0 bases from V and 3 bases from J, with 4 bases between. CDR1 SGDLS and CDR2 YYNGEE come from the germline V gene. CDR3 length: 13 residues. The CDR3 loop reads CASSVGINQPQHF. The CDR3 DNA is TGTGCCAGCAGCGTAGGGATCAATCAGCCCCAGCATTTT.

Ten or more counts support this clone. The J gene is TRBJ2-7, the V gene TRBV7-2; D gene uncertain. Germline V gene data show CDR1 as SGHTA and CDR2 as FQGNSA. Trimming removed 1 base at V and 0 bases at J, with 10 bases between. There are 15 residues in the CDR3. The CDR3 protein is CASSLESRNSYEQYF. The DNA for the CDR3 is TGTGCCAGCAGCTTAGAGTCGCGGAACTCCTACGAGCAGTACTTC.

The chain couples TRBV28 to TRBJ1-1; D uncertain. Trimming took off 6 bases at V and 3 bases at J, with 14 bases between the two ends. The CDR3 contains 14 residues. Germline lookup yields CDR1 MDHEN and CDR2 SYDVKM. Here the CDR3 reads CASSPVSGHTEAFF. CDR3 DNA: TGTGCCAGCAGCCCGGTCTCTGGTCACACTGAAGCTTTCTTT. The variable domain in full, with the rest retrieved from reference TRBV28 and TRBJ1-1, is DVKVTQSSRYLVKRTGEKVFLECVQDMDHENMFWYRQDPGLGLRLIYFSYDVKMKEKGDIPEGYSVSREKKERFSLILESASTNQTSMYLCASSPVSGHTEAFFGQGTRLTVV.

This clone was counted ten times or more. This chain uses TRBV9 with TRBJ2-5; the match to TRBD2 covers 9 bases. The CDR3 has 14 residues. V was pared by 5 bases and J by 1 base, with 3 bases of the junction left unmatched. CDR1 is SGDLS, CDR2 YYNGEE, per germline. The CDR3 DNA reads TGTGCCAGCAGTCGTAGCGGGAGCCAAGAGACCCAGTACTTC. Protein: CASSRSGSQETQYF.

In its sample, this clone was seen a few times. The chain recombines TRBV13 with TRBJ2-5, with D unclear. Germline V CDR1 and CDR2: PRHDT, FYEKMQ (reference sequence). This CDR3 contains 14 residues. Trimming took 3 bases from V and 4 from J, leaving 12 bases between them. In DNA form, the CDR3 reads TGTGCCAGCAGCTTTGAACGGAACGGAGAGACCCAGTACTTC. It is translated as CASSFERNGETQYF.

Comments on this clone: Only one base separates this from a far larger clonotype, so it likely reflects a read error. The rearrangement joins TRBV4-3 to TRBJ2-1, with 12 bases aligning to TRBD2. The CDR3 consists of 17 residues. V shed 3 bases, J shed 8 bases, and the junction held 11 bases outside the gene matches. Per the germline V gene, CDR1 is LGHNA and CDR2 is YSLEER. CDR3 residues: CASSQAYGTSGRDEQFF. The CDR3 DNA sequence: TGCGCCAGCAGCCAGGCCTACGGGACTAGCGGGCGGGATGAGCAGTTCTTC.

This chain connects TRBV11-2 to TRBJ2-7; D remains ambiguous. Germline V gives CDR1 SGHAT, CDR2 FQNNGV. This CDR3 has 14 residues. Trimming left V 0 bases short and J 5 bases short, with 11 bases between. The CDR3 protein is CASSLDRINHEQYF. The CDR3 nucleotides read TGTGCCAGCAGCTTAGATCGAATCAACCACGAGCAGTACTTC.

This clone was found a few times. The chain couples TRBV4-1 to TRBJ2-7; D gene ambiguous. From germline, CDR1 is MGHRA and CDR2 YSYEKL. V was trimmed by 0 bases and J by 7 bases, leaving 7 bases between them. The CDR3 runs 12 residues. The CDR3 DNA reads TGCGCCAGCAGCCAAGAGAACGTAGAGCAGTACTTC. Translation gives CASSQENVEQYF.

This clone was seen a few times. The chain joins TRBV6-1 to TRBJ2-5, with a tentative D call TRBD2 (6 bases). The germline V and J ends were trimmed by 3 bases and 4 bases, with 21 bases remaining between them. The CDR3 runs to 17 residues. The germline gives CDR1 MNHNS, CDR2 SASEGT. CDR3 protein: CASSEGLTTEWVETQYF. CDR3 nucleotide sequence: TGTGCCAGCAGTGAGGGACTGACTACGGAATGGGTAGAGACCCAGTACTTC.

Here the CDR3 DNA reads TGTGCCAGCAGCTTAGCGGGACTAGCGGGAGGCAAGCAGTTCTTC. Its protein product is CASSLAGLAGGKQFF. The chain uses TRBV7-8 and TRBJ2-1, with 15 bases lining up with TRBD2. The CDR3 is made up of 15 amino acids. Germline assignment: CDR1 SGHVS and CDR2 FQNEAQ. V shed 0 bases, J shed 11 bases, and the junction held 2 bases outside the gene matches.

Note on this clone: Given a much more abundant clone one base away, this may be a read error. The chain recombines TRBV6-5 with TRBJ2-3; 11 nucleotides match TRBD2. The germline V gene has CDR1 MNHEY and CDR2 SVGAGI. The CDR3 contains 15 residues. The V gene end was trimmed by 6 bases and the J gene end by 4 bases; junction bases not matched to a gene: 6. The CDR3 DNA is TGTGCCAGCAGCTATAGCGGGAGGGCCGCAGATACGCAGTATTTT. Residues: CASSYSGRAADTQYF.

The chain recombines TRBV15 with TRBJ1-4; D gene ambiguous. Germline V CDR1 and CDR2: LNHNV, YYDKDF (reference sequence). The CDR3 consists of 15 residues. Deletions cut 0 bases from V and 8 bases from J, with 13 bases between. The CDR3 protein is CATSRDHQIGEKLFF. DNA of the CDR3: TGTGCCACCAGCAGAGATCATCAGATCGGAGAAAAACTGTTTTTT.

In its sample, this clone was seen once. The chain couples TRBV30 to TRBJ1-4, with D perhaps TRBD1 (5 bases). Germline values: CDR1 GTSNPN, CDR2 SVGIG (reference sequence). Trimming left V 3 bases short and J 4 bases short, with 15 bases between. The CDR3 loop spans 15 amino acids. The DNA for the CDR3 is TGTGCCTGGAGCTCGAGGGGCAGAGTTAATGAAAAACTGTTTTTT. Its translation: CAWSSRGRVNEKLFF.

The sample holds a few counts of this clone. The genes are TRBV30 and TRBJ2-3; no firm D call. Germline V CDR1 and CDR2: GTSNPN, SVGIG (reference sequence). The CDR3 has 12 amino acids. Trimming cost V 2 bases and J 6 bases, with 9 bases left between them. This CDR3 is CAWSSLGDTQYF. CDR3 nucleotides: TGTGCCTGGAGTTCCCTGGGGGATACGCAGTATTTT.

This clone appeared a few times. This chain links TRBV7-2 with TRBJ2-3; 14 nucleotides align to TRBD2. The CDR3 covers 17 residues. The trim removed 5 bases at V and 8 bases at J, leaving 12 bases unmatched. Germline CDR1 and CDR2: SGHTA and FQGNSA. The CDR3 is CASSRWTSGRNQGTQYF. CDR3 nucleotides: TGTGCCAGCAGCCGATGGACTAGCGGGAGGAATCAGGGTACGCAGTATTTT.

This clone was counted only a few times. The chain is built from TRBV14 and TRBJ2-4; the D gene is possibly TRBD2 (5 bases). Per the germline V gene, CDR1 is SGHDN and CDR2 is FVKESK. V shed 1 base and J shed 0 bases, with 7 bases lying between them. This CDR3 contains 15 residues. The CDR3, as DNA: TGTGCCAGCAGCCAAGTGGGAGTAGCCAAAAACATTCAGTACTTC. It encodes CASSQVGVAKNIQYF.

The chain links TRBV29-1 to TRBJ2-1; D remains ambiguous. The CDR3 covers 14 residues. Germline CDR1 reads SQVTM; CDR2 reads ANQGSEA. V lost 7 bases and J 0 bases, leaving 13 bases between the germline ends. CDR3 DNA sequence: TGCAGCGCCCATTGGGAAGGCTCCTACAATGAGCAGTTCTTC. Amino acids: CSAHWEGSYNEQFF.

This clone has more than one count but fewer than ten. The chain has TRBV5-1 and TRBJ2-7; TRBD1 aligns across 7 bases. The CDR3 extends over 15 amino acids. CDR1 SGHRS and CDR2 YFSETQ come from the germline V gene. V dropped 4 bases and J dropped 7; count of bases not matched to a gene: 14. The CDR3: CASSPLQGTSGEQYF. CDR3 nucleotides: TGCGCCAGCAGCCCCTTACAGGGGACCTCTGGGGAGCAGTACTTC.

This clone was seen a handful of times. The rearrangement links TRBV7-9 to TRBJ2-1, with D perhaps being TRBD1 or TRBD2 (6 bases each). Trimming took 1 base from V and 0 from J, leaving 7 bases between them. The CDR3 spans 15 residues. Germline-derived CDR1 and CDR2 are SEHNR and FQNEAQ (reference sequence). The CDR3 sequence: CASSLEGGSYNEQFF. The CDR3 nucleotides are TGTGCCAGCAGCTTAGAGGGGGGCTCCTACAATGAGCAGTTCTTC.

Concerning this clone itself: A much more abundant neighbour one base away suggests this may be a read error. This chain uses TRBV4-1 with TRBJ2-7; D tentatively reads TRBD1 or TRBD2 (5 bases each). This CDR3 has 15 residues. Germline V gene sequence: CDR1 MGHRA, CDR2 YSYEKL. V was clipped by 4 bases and J by 0 bases, with 13 bases between them. Here the CDR3 DNA reads TGCGCCAGCAGCCTAACCGGGACGCGCTCCTACGAGCAGTACTTC. It is translated as CASSLTGTRSYEQYF.

This clone was detected only a few times. The chain joins TRBV5-1 to TRBJ2-2, with D tentatively TRBD1 or TRBD2 (5 bases each). The CDR3 is 15 residues long. Trimming removed 4 bases at V and 7 bases at J, with 17 bases between. CDR1 is SGHRS and CDR2 is YFSETQ in the germline V gene. CDR3 amino acids: CASSPSGAMIGELFF. CDR3 coding DNA: TGCGCCAGCAGCCCCTCCGGGGCGATGATCGGGGAGCTGTTTTTT.

The chain combines TRBV10-3 with TRBJ1-2; D unclear. The CDR3 consists of 14 residues. Germline assignment: CDR1 ENHRY and CDR2 SYGVKD. Trimming took 3 bases from V and 3 from J, leaving 11 bases between them. Here the CDR3 reads CAISEQRSDYGYTF. CDR3 in DNA: TGTGCCATCAGTGAACAAAGGAGCGACTATGGCTACACCTTC.

The gene calls are TRBV6-6 and TRBJ2-4; maybe TRBD2 (6 bases). CDR1 is MNHNY and CDR2 is SVGAGI in the germline V gene (reference sequence). V was pared by 9 bases and J by 0 bases, with 12 bases between. CDR3 length: 14 residues. CDR3 loop: CASRRDLAKNIQYF. The CDR3 nucleotides are TGTGCCAGTCGGCGGGACTTAGCCAAAAACATTCAGTACTTC.

Only a few counts were recorded for this clone. The junction and the germline gene differ at one end; a read error may be behind it. V gene TRBV10-3 combines with J gene TRBJ2-7, with 8 bases lining up with TRBD1. The CDR3 length is 13 residues. In germline, CDR1 is ENHRY, CDR2 SYGVKD. For the CDR3, the DNA is TGTGCCATCAGTGAGTCGGCCCGGGACAGGTCTGACTTC. It specifies CAISESARDRSDF.

The genes are TRBV9 and TRBJ1-1; no definite D call. The germline gives CDR1 SGDLS, CDR2 YYNGEE. The CDR3 contains 15 residues. Between the trimmed V and J ends, which lost 4 bases and 0 bases, there was a span of 13 bases. CDR3 nucleotide sequence: TGTGCCAGCAGCTCCCAAGTTGGAATGAACACTGAAGCTTTCTTT. Translation gives CASSSQVGMNTEAFF. Drawing the rest from reference TRBV9 and TRBJ1-1, the complete variable domain is DSGVTQTPKHLITATGQRVTLRCSPRSGDLSVYWYQQSLDQGLQFLIQYYNGEERAKGNILERFSAQQFPDLHSELNLSSLELGDSALYFCASSSQVGMNTEAFFGQGTRLTVV.

There are many counts of this clone. V is TRBV4-3 and J is TRBJ2-3, with 12 bases lining up with TRBD2. The V and J ends lost 4 bases and 6 bases, in that order; junction bases with no gene match: 8. CDR1 and CDR2 from the germline V gene are LGHNA and YSLEER. The CDR3 is 16 residues long. CDR3 in amino acids: CASSPRLAGVGDTQYF. In nucleotides, the CDR3 is TGCGCCAGCAGCCCAAGACTAGCGGGAGTAGGGGATACGCAGTATTTT.

This clone was seen a handful of times. This sequence joins TRBV29-1 and TRBJ2-1, with D perhaps TRBD2 (5 bases). Germline CDR1 and CDR2: SQVTM and ANQGSEA. CDR3 length: 14 residues. The germline V and J ends were trimmed by 1 base and 2 bases, with 9 bases remaining between them. The chain's CDR3 is CSVEGRGPYNEQFF. CDR3 bases: TGCAGCGTTGAAGGTCGGGGTCCCTACAATGAGCAGTTCTTC.